This TCR beta chain appears in the sequencing data of a study of blood T cells in healthy people across ages. The CDR3 contains 13 residues. In germline, CDR1 is LNHNV, CDR2 YYDKDF (reference sequence). Trimming left V 6 bases short and J 0 bases short, with 6 bases between. It was with a sample-barcoded 5' primer and a J-beta primer mix that a second PCR of roughly 7 to 12 cycles was run. TCRdb ran MiXCR on the 5' RACE reads and lists one entry per CDR3 protein. This table has hundreds of thousands of distinct CDR3 sequences, nearly 25% appearing once. There are a few counts of this clonotype. These data were also filed under a second study, of T cells of mothers and their children.

The sample comprised blood. This chain connects TRBV15 to TRBJ1-5; D remains unclear. The TCR sequence derives from a boy aged 5-17 years in good health. The CDR3 DNA follows: TGTGCCACCAGTTTGGGTAGCAATCAGCCCCAGCATTTT. Amino acid sequence: CATSLGSNQPQHF.